These T cell receptor beta chains were read from a single sample in a study of T cell responses to AZD1222 COVID-19 vaccine. TCRdb's copy holds only in-frame clones and misses some; the assay was immunoSEQ multiplex PCR. The top ten clones hold around 12% of a sample with 100,000 to 150,000 clones, roughly 86% of them seen once. The specimen comprised peripheral blood, sampled on day 0 of AZD1222 vaccination. Every receptor here comes from an adult in good health. CDR3s include the opening cysteine and the closing phenylalanine or tryptophan. A D gene is named only where the DNA matches it firmly. Where a row states a size, it is once, few, many or the class of an expanded clone; other rows omit it.

TRBD1	TRBJ1-1	-	TRBV19	TGTGCCATTACGGACAGGACGAACACTGAAGCTTTCTTT	CAITDRTNTEAFF
TRBD1	TRBJ1-2	-	TRBV27	TGTGCCAGCAGTCGACAGGGGGCTAACTATGGCTACACCTTC	CASSRQGANYGYTF
-	TRBJ2-1	-	TRBV18	TGTGCCAGCTCACCACCGGCTCGGGATGAGCAGTTCTTC	CASSPPARDEQFF
TRBD2	TRBJ2-3	-	TRBV5-4	TGTGCCAGCAGCTTGATTTTCGGGGGGGATAACACAGATACGCAGTATTTT	CASSLIFGGDNTDTQYF
TRBD2	TRBJ2-2	-	TRBV11-3	TGTGCCAGCAGCTTAGGCTCCACTAGCGGGGGGACCGGGGAGCTGTTTTTT	CASSLGSTSGGTGELFF
-	TRBJ2-1	-	TRBV7-2	TGTGCCAGCAGCAAGGATTACAATGAGCAGTTCTTC	CASSKDYNEQFF
TRBD1	TRBJ2-3	-	TRBV5-1	TGCGCCAGCAGCCCCGGGGACAGCTTCACAGATACGCAGTATTTT	CASSPGDSFTDTQYF
TRBD1	TRBJ1-2	few	TRBV6-5	TGTGCCAGCAGTAGGGAGGGACAGTTGGATGGCTACACCTTC	CASSREGQLDGYTF
-	TRBJ1-1	-	TRBV6-5	TGTGCCAGCACCTCCGTTGGGACTGAAGCTTTCTTT	CASTSVGTEAFF
-	TRBJ1-2	-	TRBV6-5	TGTGCCAGCAGTTACTCCGGGGAAGGGGGCTACACCTTC	CASSYSGEGGYTF
-	TRBJ1-2	-	TRBV7-2	TGTGCCAGCAGCCCAGGGGAGGGGCATGGCTACACCTTC	CASSPGEGHGYTF
-	TRBJ1-1	-	TRBV2	TGTGCCAGCAGTAAAGACTACACTGAAGCTTTCTTT	CASSKDYTEAFF
-	TRBJ2-3	-	TRBV7-2	TGTGCCAGCAGCTTAGTCGCTGGCGGGCTCCCTGGTACAGATACGCAGTATTTT	CASSLVAGGLPGTDTQYF
TRBD1	TRBJ2-2	-	TRBV13	TGTGCCAGCAAGACAGGGACCCTCACCGGGGAGCTGTTTTTT	CASKTGTLTGELFF
-	TRBJ2-7	-	TRBV28	TGTGCCAGCAGTTTATTTCGGGGGACCTACGAGCAGTACTTC	CASSLFRGTYEQYF
-	TRBJ1-6	-	TRBV2	TGTGCCAGCAGGGACAGATCTGTACGCTCACCCCTCCACTTT	CASRDRSVRSPLHF
-	TRBJ1-4	-	TRBV5-8	TGTGCCAGCAATATCCGGGTGGCAGCAGAAAAACTGTTTTTT	CASNIRVAAEKLFF
-	TRBJ2-1	-	TRBV10-2	TGCGCCAGCAGTGAGTACGCCCTTGAAGGCGAGCAGTTCTTC	CASSEYALEGEQFF
-	TRBJ1-2	once	TRBV11-2	TGTGCCAGCAGCCCCAGGGCTGCCGAGGGTTTGAAAGAGGGCTACACCTTC	CASSPRAAEGLKEGYTF
TRBD1	TRBJ2-1	-	TRBV9	TGTGCCAGCAGCTCTCCAAGATGGGACAGGGTACATGAGCAGTTCTTC	CASSSPRWDRVHEQFF
TRBD1	TRBJ1-5	-	TRBV28	TGTGCCAGCAGACGAGGGGGCGCGCTCAAGCCCCAGCATTTT	CASRRGGALKPQHF